One sample yielded the 17 T cell receptor beta chains listed below, sequenced in a study of blood T cell repertoires in COVID-19 (dated by TCRdb to the early 2020s). To prepare the library, the immunoSEQ multiplex PCR assay was applied. TCRdb stores this immuneACCESS table with in-frame sequences only. Part of the clones is absent; in the studies checked, under half of the shortfall reflects unresolved V genes, and no reason is known for the rest. The sample contains tens of thousands of clones, 77% of them found a single time. The top ten hold about 2.1% of the sample. Sequenced sample: peripheral blood. The receptors come from a man aged 65 to 79 with COVID-19, enrolled during active disease.

V usage is TRBV2 and J usage is TRBJ1-5; tentative D call: TRBD1 (5 bases). The CDR3 contains 14 residues. Per the germline V gene, CDR1 is SNHLY and CDR2 is FYNNEI. Trimming removed 8 bases at V and 2 bases at J, with 13 bases between. CDR3 in DNA: TGTGCCAGCGCCACGGGGGGAGGCAATCAGCCCCAGCATTTT. This translates into CASATGGGNQPQHF. The complete variable domain, with remaining parts taken from reference TRBV2 and TRBJ1-5, reads EPEVTQTPSHQVTQMGQEVILRCVPISNHLYFYWYRQILGQKVEFLVSFYNNEISEKSEIFDDQFSVERPDGSNFTLKIRSTKLEDSAMYFCASATGGGNQPQHFGDGTRLSIL.

The rearrangement joins TRBV30 to TRBJ2-3; TRBD2 matches at 9 bases. This CDR3 region has 21 residues. J gave up 3 bases and V 0 bases, and 22 bases lay outside the gene matches. Per germline, CDR1 GTSNPN and CDR2 SVGIG (reference sequence). CDR3 sequence: CAWSVPGGASGNPRLTDTQYF. The DNA for the CDR3 is TGTGCCTGGAGTGTACCGGGAGGGGCTAGCGGGAACCCCCGCTTAACAGATACGCAGTATTTT.

The CDR3 DNA follows: TGCGCCAGCAGCCAAGATGTAGGGACAGCTGGCTACACCTTC. Translating gives CASSQDVGTAGYTF. J is TRBJ1-2 and V is TRBV4-3; 7 nucleotides line up with TRBD1. The CDR3 length is 14 residues. The germline CDR1 and CDR2 sequences are LGHNA and YSLEER. V lost 0 bases and J lost 7; bases outside the gene matches: 5.

This chain connects TRBV4-2 to TRBJ1-1, with unresolved D. V was pared by 3 bases and J by 2 bases, with 10 bases between. This CDR3 region has 14 residues. From germline, CDR1 is LGHNA and CDR2 YNFKEQ. The CDR3 sequence: CASSHVSLNTEAFF. The CDR3 DNA reads TGTGCCAGCAGCCACGTCTCCCTAAACACTGAAGCTTTCTTT.

The rearrangement joins TRBV7-9 to TRBJ1-1; no reliable D call. The CDR3 runs 13 residues. The germline V and J ends were trimmed by 2 bases and 1 base, with 5 bases remaining between them. Germline CDR1 is SEHNR and CDR2 is FQNEAQ (reference sequence). The CDR3 reads CASSLNWNTEAFF. CDR3 nucleotide sequence: TGTGCCAGCAGCTTAAACTGGAACACTGAAGCTTTCTTT.

This clone was seen only a few times. The chain has TRBV19 and TRBJ1-6, with TRBD1 matching over 9 bases. From germline, CDR1 is LNHDA and CDR2 SQIVND (reference sequence). This CDR3 is built from 14 residues. The ends lost 9 bases at V and 7 bases at J; junction bases unmatched: 7. CDR3: CASTRGQGNSPLHF. CDR3 in DNA: TGTGCCAGCACCCGGGGACAGGGAAATTCACCCCTCCACTTT. Full variable domain (missing parts from reference TRBV19 and TRBJ1-6): DGGITQSPKYLFRKEGQNVTLSCEQNLNHDAMYWYRQDPGQGLRLIYYSQIVNDFQKGDIAEGYSVSREKKESFPLTVTSAQKNPTAFYLCASTRGQGNSPLHFGNGTRLTVT.

The chain links TRBV24-1 to TRBJ2-1; a possible D gene is TRBD2 (5 bases). The V end lost 3 bases, the J end lost 13 bases, and 15 bases lay between the germline ends. The V gene's germline CDR1 is KGHDR and CDR2 SFDVKD. The length of the CDR3 is 13 residues. The DNA of the CDR3 is TGTGCCACCAGTGATCAACTAGGTCTTGCCCAGTTCTTC. Encoded protein: CATSDQLGLAQFF.

CDR3 sequence reads: CASSQEARNQPQHF. The CDR3 DNA is TGTGCCAGCAGCCAAGAGGCCAGAAATCAGCCCCAGCATTTT. The chain recombines TRBV3-1 (or the pseudogene TRBV3-2) with TRBJ1-5; D is ambiguous. The V gene lost 0 bases and the J gene lost 4 bases, with 7 bases spanning the gap. Germline CDR1 reads LGHDT; CDR2 reads YNNKEL (reference sequence). CDR3 length: 14 residues.

This rearrangement joins TRBV6-5 to TRBJ1-1; possible D gene TRBD1, 5 bases. V lost 8 bases, J lost 4 bases, and 17 bases lay in between. The CDR3 length is 14 residues. Germline V gives CDR1 MNHEY, CDR2 SVGAGI. The CDR3: CASHFGGESTEAFF. As DNA, the CDR3 is TGTGCCAGCCATTTTGGGGGGGAGAGCACTGAAGCTTTCTTT.

This clone was observed many times. The gene calls are TRBV24-1 and TRBJ2-1; D might be TRBD2 (6 bases). There are 16 residues in the CDR3. CDR1 and CDR2 (germline): KGHDR, SFDVKD. V lost 1 base and J 3 bases, leaving 12 bases between the germline ends. In DNA, the CDR3 is TGTGCCACCAGTGATTTCGGAGGGAAAGGCTACAATGAGCAGTTCTTC. Translation gives CATSDFGGKGYNEQFF.

V usage is TRBV5-6 and J usage is TRBJ2-7, with D hard to call. V shed 1 base and J shed 6 bases, with 8 bases lying between them. This CDR3 contains 12 residues. Germline V lookup: CDR1 SGHDT, CDR2 YYEEEE. The CDR3 DNA follows: TGTGCCAGCAGCTTGTCCTCGGGCGAGCAGTACTTC. Protein product: CASSLSSGEQYF.

The chain recombines TRBV14 with TRBJ1-2; D gene unclear. V shed 1 base and J shed 5 bases, with 5 bases lying between them. This CDR3 comprises 12 residues. Germline loops: CDR1 SGHDN, CDR2 FVKESK. The CDR3 here is CASSQGPYGYTF. The DNA of the CDR3 is TGTGCCAGCAGCCAAGGGCCATATGGCTACACCTTC. The full variable domain, completed using reference TRBV14 and TRBJ1-2, is EAGVTQFPSHSVIEKGQTVTLRCDPISGHDNLYWYRRVMGKEIKFLLHFVKESKQDESGMPNNRFLAERTGGTYSTLKVQPAELEDSGVYFCASSQGPYGYTFGSGTRLTVV.

The chain recombines TRBV27 with TRBJ2-3; possible D gene TRBD2, 5 bases. V was trimmed by 4 bases and J by 2 bases, leaving 10 bases between them. The CDR3 is 14 amino acids. Germline lookup yields CDR1 MNHEY and CDR2 SMNVEV (reference sequence). The CDR3: CASSSREFTDTQYF. As DNA, the CDR3 is TGTGCCAGCAGTTCTCGGGAATTCACAGATACGCAGTATTTT.

V usage is TRBV7-9 and J usage is TRBJ1-3; D not certain. The CDR3 runs to 15 residues. V was cut by 4 bases and J by 0 bases, with 10 bases left in between. Germline lookup yields CDR1 SEHNR and CDR2 FQNEAQ (reference sequence). CDR3 protein: CASSYGRSSGNTIYF. The CDR3 nucleotides read TGTGCCAGCAGCTATGGGAGAAGCTCTGGAAACACCATATATTTT. Complete variable domain (other parts from reference TRBV7-9 and TRBJ1-3): DTGVSQNPRHKITKRGQNVTFRCDPISEHNRLYWYRQTLGQGPEFLTYFQNEAQLEKSRLLSDRFSAERPKGSFSTLEIQRTEQGDSAMYLCASSYGRSSGNTIYFGEGSWLTVV.

The CDR3: CASSVGQTLEKLFF. CDR3 in DNA: TGTGCCAGCAGCGTTGGGCAGACACTTGAAAAACTGTTTTTT. The chain uses TRBV9 and TRBJ1-4; unclear D gene. The CDR3 sequence is 14 residues long. The ends were cut back, 2 bases at V and 7 bases at J, with 12 bases in the middle. Per the germline V gene, CDR1 is SGDLS and CDR2 is YYNGEE. Combining the CDR3 with reference TRBV9 and TRBJ1-4 gives the whole variable domain DSGVTQTPKHLITATGQRVTLRCSPRSGDLSVYWYQQSLDQGLQFLIQYYNGEERAKGNILERFSAQQFPDLHSELNLSSLELGDSALYFCASSVGQTLEKLFFGSGTQLSVL.

This chain connects TRBV19 to TRBJ1-5, with 7 bases matching TRBD1. V dropped 3 bases and J dropped 10; count of bases not matched to a gene: 15. Germline CDR1 reads LNHDA; CDR2 reads SQIVND (reference sequence). The CDR3 runs to 16 residues. The CDR3 loop reads CASSIRGQRRISPQHF. CDR3 in DNA: TGTGCCAGTAGTATTCGGGGACAGAGAAGAATCAGCCCCCAGCATTTT.

The table lists this clone with many counts. The chain uses TRBV5-6 and TRBJ2-7; 11 bases line up with TRBD1. The V gene end was trimmed by 4 bases and the J gene end by 3 bases; junction bases not matched to a gene: 9. The germline V gene encodes CDR1 SGHDT and CDR2 YYEEEE. This CDR3 has 16 residues. The CDR3 DNA follows: TGTGCCAGCAGCACGATCGGACAGGGGGCGGACTACGAGCAGTACTTC. This encodes CASSTIGQGADYEQYF.